The sequence of this TCR beta chain was determined in a study of vaccination effects on CD4 cells after COVID-19. Whole-study context: BNT162b2 vaccine or mRNA-1273 vaccine was given to participants in two doses. A couple of convalescent patients each provided a sample, at 16 days and at one week before vaccination.

With the ViraFEST assay, the study expanded antigen-specific CD4+ T cells using viral peptide pools, then sequenced them. Cultured cells yielded isolated CD4+ T cells after about ten days. It was between March and December 2020 that the person had a SARS-CoV-2 infection confirmed by PCR. Every well got over 1.5 million PBMC, which were grown with roughly 9.5 IU/ml IL-2 and about 9.7 ug/ml peptides. A half-medium replacement with IL-2 medium was carried out on days 3 and 7. Profiled with immunoSEQ multiplex PCR; TCRdb holds only in-frame clones, not every one. The sample records roughly 27,000 clones, 75% to 80% being singletons. A remark on this clone: The antigen remains unidentified.

The V end lost 6 bases, the J end lost 0 bases, and 16 bases lay between the germline ends. This CDR3 is built from 16 residues. The V gene's germline CDR1 is SGHRS and CDR2 YFSETQ. The receptor comes from a human donor who had a prior SARS-CoV-2 infection. The chain joins TRBV5-1 to TRBJ2-1; weak D call: TRBD1 (6 bases). The sequenced sample was CD4+ T cells from PBMCs cultured with HCoV-NL63 spike peptides, obtained before COVID-19 vaccination. The CDR3 DNA reads TGCGCCAGCACACTTGCCGGGACAAGCTCCTACAATGAGCAGTTCTTC. Its protein product is CASTLAGTSSYNEQFF.